The T cell receptor (beta chain) described here comes from a study of monozygotic twins with cystic fibrosis. Across the study: Library input was 3 to 3.5 micrograms of fragmented DNA, with approximately 14 PCR cycles.

Note on this clone: Antigen unknown.

Sequenced by immunoSEQ multiplex PCR; TCRdb stores in-frame clones only, minus some. The sample shows about 35,000 clones, more than 60% of them seen only once. General study points: Co-twins had the most similar V usage for 13 of 16 pairs, J for 8.

The origin of this receptor is a girl aged 10-17 years with cystic fibrosis. The sample consisted of blood.

CDR3 loop: CASSTTAPGELFF. The CDR3 DNA is TGTGCCAGCTCAACCACAGCCCCCGGGGAGCTGTTTTTT. The rearrangement links TRBV18 to TRBJ2-2; D is unresolved. Trimming took off 5 bases at V and 6 bases at J, with 10 bases between the two ends. The CDR3 length is 13 residues. Germline CDR1 reads KGHSH; CDR2 reads LQKENI.